Described below is a single T cell receptor (beta chain) sequence and its context. The specificity of this receptor is unknown. Base-call qualities are not available, and no considerably larger clone is one nucleotide away. The sample is drawn from a study of technical replicates of blood from several donors (dated by TCRdb to the late 2010s). The library was made by the immunoSEQ multiplex PCR assay. TCRdb stores this immuneACCESS table with in-frame sequences only. Part of the clones is absent; in the studies checked, under half of the shortfall reflects unresolved V genes, and no reason is known for the rest. The sample table records about 80,000 clones; roughly nine tenths of these occur just once. The ten largest clones represent approximately 0.39% of the sample. Reading from cysteine to phenylalanine, the CDR3 counts 15 amino acids. Of the read, only the CDR3 DNA is kept; its 45 bases are in frame from base 1. V and J lose 3 bases and 4 bases, and a span of 14 bases separates them. From the germline V gene, CDR1 is SGHTA and CDR2 is FQGNSA.

The clonotype was recovered from a human donor in good health. This chain is built from TRBV7-2 and TRBJ2-3; TRBD2 could be the D gene, as 6 bases match. Sequenced input: T cells isolated from PBMCs. The CDR3 has the sequence CASSFSQWGADTQYF. The DNA is as follows: TGTGCCAGCAGCTTTTCCCAGTGGGGGGCAGATACGCAGTATTTT.